One and the same sample provided the 5 T cell receptor beta chains below, sequenced in a study of blood T cell repertoires in COVID-19. Data came from immunoSEQ multiplex PCR; TCRdb stores just in-frame clones and leaves some out. Of about 500,000 clones listed, 75% to 90% are singletons. The sample consisted of peripheral blood. The source is a man aged 18 to 35 with COVID-19, enrolled during active disease.

This clone was observed a single time. V usage is TRBV18 and J usage is TRBJ2-1, with 9 bases lining up with TRBD1. Germline trimming cut 6 bases from V and 6 bases from J; bases unmatched to any gene: 12. This CDR3 comprises 16 residues. Germline V CDR1 and CDR2: KGHSH, LQKENI. Here the CDR3 reads CASSNYRGQGVNEQFF. The CDR3 region has the DNA TGTGCCAGCTCCAATTACAGGGGGCAAGGGGTCAATGAGCAGTTCTTC.

This clone was counted once. The chain has TRBV7-9 and TRBJ2-2; 9 bases agree with TRBD1. V trimming: 8 bases; J trimming: 7 bases; junction bases outside the gene matches: 5. CDR3 length: 13 residues. CDR1 and CDR2 (germline): SEHNR, FQNEAQ (reference sequence). This chain's CDR3 is CASGWTGDGELFF. CDR3 sequence (DNA): TGTGCCAGCGGATGGACAGGGGACGGGGAGCTGTTTTTT.

This chain links TRBV19 with TRBJ2-3; 8 bases are a match to TRBD2. The germline V gene encodes CDR1 LNHDA and CDR2 SQIVND (reference sequence). J was trimmed by 6 bases and V by 3 bases; bases with no gene match: 8. This CDR3 has 15 residues. Written as DNA, the CDR3 is TGTGCCAGTAGTATCATCCCGGGAGGGGAGGATACGCAGTATTTT. Protein product: CASSIIPGGEDTQYF.

The chain has TRBV18 and TRBJ2-7; D is ambiguous. Trimming pared 6 bases from V and 4 bases from J, leaving 19 bases between. Germline CDR1 is KGHSH and CDR2 is LQKENI. The CDR3 loop spans 15 amino acids. DNA for the CDR3: TGTGCCAGCTCGCCGAGCTCGGCAGGCCGGTACGAGCAGTACTTC. This translates into CASSPSSAGRYEQYF.

A few counts support this clone. This chain connects TRBV28 to TRBJ1-1, with 9 nucleotides matching TRBD1. The CDR3 loop spans 15 amino acids. Looked up from germline, CDR1 is MDHEN and CDR2 is SYDVKM. J gave up 5 bases and V 7 bases, and 11 bases lay outside the gene matches. The CDR3 loop is CASIRAGTGTTEAFF. Here the CDR3 DNA reads TGTGCCAGCATCAGAGCAGGGACAGGGACGACTGAAGCTTTCTTT.